The clone carrying this T cell receptor (beta chain) came up many times. Its antigen is currently unknown. Authors of the study amplified TCR beta CDR3 regions from RNA transcripts. Initially, a first-round RT-PCR of the TCR CDR3 employed the HTBI primer set. TCRdb passed the multiplex PCR reads through MiXCR, listing each CDR3 protein once. The sample consists of about 640,000 distinct CDR3 sequences, roughly 20% of them appearing once. The data were taken from a study of T cells in Graves' hyperthyroidism and ophthalmopathy. General observations from the study: Ophthalmopathy prediction by the model preceded onset by a median approximately 6.9 months. Appearing also in blood were most of the thyroid clonotypes expanded above 0.001.

The study left out patients who had uncontrolled infection, other autoimmune disease, pregnancy or lactation. There are 17 residues in the CDR3. The J segment lost 5 bases and the V segment lost 7 bases, leaving 11 bases of the junction unmatched. Sequenced sample: blood. The chain couples TRBV12-3 or TRBV12-4 to TRBJ2-1; 13 nucleotides agree with TRBD2. The origin of this receptor is a man younger than 45 with Graves' ophthalmopathy. CDR3 DNA: TGTGCCAGCAATAGGGGGGGGGGACTAGCGGGGAACAATGAGCAGTTCTTC. Protein: CASNRGGGLAGNNEQFF.